The T cell receptor beta chain described here comes from a study of memory CD4+ T cells and cytomegalovirus serostatus. The CDR3 runs to 16 residues. The trim removed 6 bases at V and 1 base at J, leaving 7 bases unmatched. Germline V gene data show CDR1 as SGHAT and CDR2 as FQNNGV. Single viable CD3+CD4+CD8-CD45RO+ cells were sorted as the memory CD4+ T cells. Positive selection with CD4 microbeads enriched total CD4+ T cells. The sample holds one count of this clone. Assay: immunoSEQ multiplex PCR; the TCRdb copy retains only in-frame clones and omits some. Among 30,000 to 40,000 clones, around 78% were seen once, and the ten largest hold approximately 0.78%.

V gene TRBV11-2 combines with J gene TRBJ2-2; TRBD1 matches at 8 bases. Sequenced material: memory CD4+ T cells from blood. The sequence came from an adult in good health and CMV-seronegative. The DNA for the CDR3 is TGTGCCAGCAGTTTAACCGGGACAGGGAACACCGGGGAGCTGTTTTTT. The encoded protein is CASSLTGTGNTGELFF.